The clone carrying this T cell receptor (beta chain) was detected ten times or more. Its antigen is undetermined. V shed 4 bases and J 0 bases; nucleotides not matched to a gene: 9. The CDR3 loop spans 18 amino acids. Looked up from germline, CDR1 is KGHSH and CDR2 is LQKENI. Sample barcodes and UMIs were carried by the TCR alpha and TCR beta cDNA libraries that 5'RACE generated with constant-segment primers. Each CDR3 protein is one row after TCRdb ran MiXCR on the 5' RACE reads. Of 450,000 to 650,000 distinct CDR3 sequences listed, around 20% were seen once; the top ten hold under 15%. The sample originates from a study of T-cell memory formation after mild COVID-19. Whole-study context: Most TCR clusters belonged to a single donor.

The study, taken as a whole, reports: Clones shrinking from day 15 to 85 showed even CD4/CD8 mixes; later expanders tilted CD4+. Pre-infection memory harbored some responding clones, suggesting cross-reactive memory joined.

V gene TRBV18 combines with J gene TRBJ2-6, with 7 bases lining up with TRBD1. The TCR sequence derives from an adult woman who had mild COVID-19 (a few samples of this study predate the infection). Cell type and time point are not known. What was sequenced was PBMCs or a T cell subset sorted from them (not recorded which). CDR3 protein: CASSLRTGALSGANVLTF. In DNA, the CDR3 is TGTGCCAGCTCACTTCGGACAGGAGCTCTCTCTGGGGCCAACGTCCTGACTTTC. The full variable domain, in which reference TRBV18 and TRBJ2-6 provide the parts outside the CDR3, is NAGVMQNPRHLVRRRGQEARLRCSPMKGHSHVYWYRQLPEEGLKFMVYLQKENIIDESGMPKERFSAEFPKEGPSILRIQQVVRGDSAAYFCASSLRTGALSGANVLTFGAGSRLTVL.